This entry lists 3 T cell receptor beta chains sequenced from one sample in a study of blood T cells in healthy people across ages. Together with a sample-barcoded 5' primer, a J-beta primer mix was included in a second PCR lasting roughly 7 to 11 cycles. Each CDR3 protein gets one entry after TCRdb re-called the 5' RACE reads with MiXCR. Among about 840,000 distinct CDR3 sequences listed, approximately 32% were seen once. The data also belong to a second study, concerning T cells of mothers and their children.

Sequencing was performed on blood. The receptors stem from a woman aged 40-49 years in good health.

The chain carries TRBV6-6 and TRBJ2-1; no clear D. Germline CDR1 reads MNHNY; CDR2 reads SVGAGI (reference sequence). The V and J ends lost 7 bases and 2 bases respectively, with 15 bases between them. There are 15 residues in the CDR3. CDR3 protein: CASNSQRRTYNEQFF. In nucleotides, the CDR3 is TGTGCCAGCAATTCCCAGCGAAGGACCTACAATGAGCAGTTCTTC.

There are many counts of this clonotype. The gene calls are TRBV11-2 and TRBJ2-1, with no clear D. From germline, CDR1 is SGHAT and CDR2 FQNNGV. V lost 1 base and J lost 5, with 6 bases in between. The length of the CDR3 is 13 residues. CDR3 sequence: CASSLGLNNEQFF. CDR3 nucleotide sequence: TGTGCCAGCAGCTTAGGGCTGAACAATGAGCAGTTCTTC. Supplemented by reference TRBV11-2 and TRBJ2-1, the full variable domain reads EAGVAQSPRYKIIEKRQSVAFWCNPISGHATLYWYQQILGQGPKLLIQFQNNGVVDDSQLPKDRFSAERLKGVDSTLKIQPAKLEDSAVYLCASSLGLNNEQFFGPGTRLTVL.

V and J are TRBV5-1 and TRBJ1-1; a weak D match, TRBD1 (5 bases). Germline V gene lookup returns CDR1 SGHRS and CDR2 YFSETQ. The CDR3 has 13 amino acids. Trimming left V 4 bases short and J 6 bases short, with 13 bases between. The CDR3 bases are TGCGCCAGCAGCGCTTGGATGGGGGCTGAAGCTTTCTTT. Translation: CASSAWMGAEAFF.